What follows are 13 T cell receptor beta chains derived from one specimen sequenced in a study of shared clonotypes between healthy human individuals. The repertoire was sequenced with immunoSEQ multiplex PCR; TCRdb's copy has only in-frame clones and lacks some. The sample lists approximately 810,000 clones; about 92% were seen once. Naive CD8 cells were CD45RO-negative, positively selected for CCR7, excluding terminally differentiated effector memory CD45RA+ cells. The sample consisted of naive CD8+ T cells sorted from blood. These receptors were collected from a man aged 30 to 45 in good health.

This clone was found once. Other DNA sequences in this specimen translate into the identical CDR3. The rearrangement links TRBV7-9 to TRBJ2-3; D gene unclear. V lost 5 bases and J lost 0, with 6 bases in between. The CDR3 is 13 residues long. CDR1 is SEHNR and CDR2 is FQNEAQ in the germline V gene (reference sequence). Written as DNA, the CDR3 is TGTGCCAGCAGCCTAGACAGCACAGATACGCAGTATTTT. It codes for CASSLDSTDTQYF.

The chain employs TRBV14 and TRBJ1-1; maybe TRBD1 (5 bases). CDR1 and CDR2 (germline): SGHDN, FVKESK. V was trimmed by 9 bases and J by 8 bases, leaving 13 bases between them. CDR3 length: 11 amino acids. In DNA form, the CDR3 reads TGTGCCAGGCCTCTTCGACAGGAAGCTTTCTTT. The encoded protein is CARPLRQEAFF.

The V and J genes are TRBV19 and TRBJ1-1, with D hard to call. The V and J ends lost 3 bases and 4 bases respectively, with 12 bases between them. The germline V gene has CDR1 LNHDA and CDR2 SQIVND (reference sequence). The CDR3 runs to 14 residues. CDR3 region: CASSILQEGTEAFF. CDR3 DNA sequence: TGTGCCAGTAGTATCCTCCAGGAGGGCACTGAAGCTTTCTTT. Full variable domain (outside the CDR3, taken from reference TRBV19 and TRBJ1-1): DGGITQSPKYLFRKEGQNVTLSCEQNLNHDAMYWYRQDPGQGLRLIYYSQIVNDFQKGDIAEGYSVSREKKESFPLTVTSAQKNPTAFYLCASSILQEGTEAFFGQGTRLTVV.

The gene calls are TRBV27 and TRBJ1-1; 9 nucleotides align to TRBD1. Germline-derived CDR1 and CDR2 are MNHEY and SMNVEV (reference sequence). The ends lost 5 bases at V and 3 bases at J; junction bases unmatched: 7. The CDR3 is 15 amino acids. CDR3 amino acids: CASSPGQGMDTEAFF. The CDR3 coding sequence is TGTGCCAGCAGTCCAGGACAGGGGATGGACACTGAAGCTTTCTTT.

The chain combines TRBV5-1 with TRBJ2-5; tentative D call: TRBD1 (6 bases). The CDR3 runs 18 residues. The germline V gene has CDR1 SGHRS and CDR2 YFSETQ. Trimming left V 4 bases short and J 1 base short, with 23 bases between. The CDR3 spells CASSTDDRFEMGQETQYF. DNA of the CDR3: TGCGCCAGCAGCACGGATGACAGGTTTGAGATGGGCCAAGAGACCCAGTACTTC.

The chain has TRBV4-1 and TRBJ2-2; a possible D gene is TRBD2 (5 bases). V was clipped by 1 base and J by 8 bases, with 11 bases between them. The length of the CDR3 is 14 residues. Germline V gene sequence: CDR1 MGHRA, CDR2 YSYEKL. CDR3 protein: CASSQVGTGGELFF. The CDR3, as DNA: TGCGCCAGCAGCCAAGTCGGCACGGGAGGGGAGCTGTTTTTT.

V is TRBV14 and J is TRBJ1-2; no reliable D call. This CDR3 is 14 amino acids long. V was clipped by 3 bases and J by 1 base, with 9 bases between them. Germline CDR1 reads SGHDN; CDR2 reads FVKESK. The CDR3 region is CASSHLMGNYGYTF. The CDR3 region has the DNA TGTGCCAGCAGCCACCTGATGGGTAACTATGGCTACACCTTC.

This chain links TRBV13 with TRBJ2-7; 9 bases align to TRBD1. This CDR3 is 15 amino acids long. CDR1 and CDR2 from the germline V gene are PRHDT and FYEKMQ (reference sequence). The trim removed 1 base at V and 4 bases at J, leaving 5 bases unmatched. The CDR3 sequence: CASSLVGTGPYEQYF. DNA of the CDR3: TGTGCCAGCAGCTTAGTCGGGACAGGGCCTTACGAGCAGTACTTC.

The genes are TRBV7-9 and TRBJ2-7; TRBD1 is a possible D gene (5 bases). Looked up from germline, CDR1 is SEHNR and CDR2 is FQNEAQ (reference sequence). The length of the CDR3 is 15 residues. V lost 5 bases, J lost 2 bases, and 16 bases lay in between. The CDR3 here is CASSRPTAIAYEQYF. CDR3 bases: TGTGCCAGCAGCCGCCCGACAGCCATAGCCTACGAGCAGTACTTC.

V is TRBV30 and J is TRBJ2-1; 10 nucleotides agree with TRBD2. The CDR3 contains 13 residues. V lost 4 bases and J lost 10; bases outside the gene matches: 7. The V gene's germline CDR1 is GTSNPN and CDR2 SVGIG (reference sequence). As DNA, the CDR3 is TGTGCCTGGACTAGCGGGAGATTGGAGGAGCAGTTCTTC. It encodes CAWTSGRLEEQFF.

V usage is TRBV7-9 and J usage is TRBJ2-1, with no clear D. Germline-derived CDR1 and CDR2 are SEHNR and FQNEAQ (reference sequence). V lost 4 bases and J 6 bases, leaving 10 bases between the germline ends. The CDR3 contains 13 residues. CDR3 residues: CASSSRTTNEQFF. CDR3 sequence (DNA): TGTGCCAGCAGCTCTAGGACCACCAATGAGCAGTTCTTC.

CDR3 nucleotides: TGTGCCAGCAGCGTAGCAACAGGGCCCAGTTACGAGCAGTACTTC. Encoded protein: CASSVATGPSYEQYF. The rearrangement links TRBV9 to TRBJ2-7; weak D call: TRBD1 (6 bases). The CDR3 contains 15 residues. The germline V and J ends were trimmed by 0 bases and 4 bases, with 14 bases remaining between them. The germline CDR1 and CDR2 sequences are SGDLS and YYNGEE.

The rearrangement links TRBV28 to TRBJ2-1; 12 nucleotides match TRBD2. Germline trimming cut 1 base from V and 8 bases from J; bases unmatched to any gene: 9. The CDR3 is 17 residues long. Per germline, CDR1 MDHEN and CDR2 SYDVKM. CDR3 coding DNA: TGTGCCAGCAGTTTATCCGGCCGACTAGCGGGAGTGGATGAGCAGTTCTTC. Its protein product is CASSLSGRLAGVDEQFF.